This note documents a single T cell receptor beta chain sequence. The repertoire was sequenced with immunoSEQ multiplex PCR; TCRdb's copy has only in-frame clones and lacks some. The sample yields approximately 250,000 clones, roughly 89% seen once. This record belongs to a study of blood T cell repertoires in COVID-19. Trimming left V 2 bases short and J 4 bases short, with 11 bases between. This CDR3 region has 14 residues. The germline gives CDR1 MNHEY, CDR2 SVGAGI. Material for sequencing was peripheral blood. The TCR was taken from a woman aged 40 to 50 who had recovered from COVID-19. The V and J genes are TRBV6-5 and TRBJ1-1, with D unclear. The CDR3 DNA reads TGTGCCAGCAGTTACCGTGCGAGGCGCACTGAAGCTTTCTTT. Translation: CASSYRARRTEAFF.